This T cell receptor beta chain emerged from a study of tumor-infiltrating lymphocytes in primary liver carcinoma. Study information: The patients presented with primary liver carcinoma, which was managed through surgical resection.

The source of the blood RNA was unsorted whole blood, and germline DNA was extracted as well. The CDR3 length is 15 residues. Germline values: CDR1 MDHEN, CDR2 SYDVKM. Trimming left V 3 bases short and J 2 bases short, with 8 bases between. Reverse transcription of about 500 ng total RNA with a constant-region primer produced TCR beta cDNA. Three nested multiplex PCR rounds, a slightly modified ARM-PCR method, built the TCR beta libraries. Two initial PCR rounds of 10 to 11 cycles each paired TRBV1-TRBV30 forward primers with a C-beta reverse primer. Each CDR3 protein is one row after TCRdb ran MiXCR on the multiplex PCR reads. The table has hundreds of thousands of distinct CDR3 sequences, roughly three fifths seen once. This clonotype has a handful of counts.

The sample was peripheral blood. The source is a woman aged 25 to 45 with primary liver carcinoma and hepatitis B virus infection. This chain connects TRBV28 to TRBJ2-6; no reliable D call. The CDR3 DNA reads TGTGCCAGCAGTTTCACGAAAGCTGGGGCCAACGTCCTGACTTTC. Residues: CASSFTKAGANVLTF.